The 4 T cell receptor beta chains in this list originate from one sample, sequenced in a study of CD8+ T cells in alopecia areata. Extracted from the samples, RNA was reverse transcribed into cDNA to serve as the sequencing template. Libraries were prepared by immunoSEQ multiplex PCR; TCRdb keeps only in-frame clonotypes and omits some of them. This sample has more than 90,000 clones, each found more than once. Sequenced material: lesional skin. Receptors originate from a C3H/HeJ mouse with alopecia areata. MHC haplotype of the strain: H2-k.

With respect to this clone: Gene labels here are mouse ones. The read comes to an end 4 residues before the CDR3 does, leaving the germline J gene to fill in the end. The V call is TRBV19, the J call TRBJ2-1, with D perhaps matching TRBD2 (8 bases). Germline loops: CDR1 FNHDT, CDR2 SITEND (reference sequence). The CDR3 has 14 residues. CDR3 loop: CASTGGGRRAEQFF. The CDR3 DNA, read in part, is TGTGCCAGCACAGGGGGGGGGCGCCGGGCT.

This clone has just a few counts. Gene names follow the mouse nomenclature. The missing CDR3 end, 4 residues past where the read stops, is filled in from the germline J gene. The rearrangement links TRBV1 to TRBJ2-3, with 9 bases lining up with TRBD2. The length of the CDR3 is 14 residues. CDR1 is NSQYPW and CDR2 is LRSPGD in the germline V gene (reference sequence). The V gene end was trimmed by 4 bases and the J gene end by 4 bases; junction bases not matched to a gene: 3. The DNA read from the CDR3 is TGCACCTGCAGTGGGGACTGGGTACCAGAA. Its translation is CTCSGDWVPE. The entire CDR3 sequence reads CTCSGDWVPETLYF.

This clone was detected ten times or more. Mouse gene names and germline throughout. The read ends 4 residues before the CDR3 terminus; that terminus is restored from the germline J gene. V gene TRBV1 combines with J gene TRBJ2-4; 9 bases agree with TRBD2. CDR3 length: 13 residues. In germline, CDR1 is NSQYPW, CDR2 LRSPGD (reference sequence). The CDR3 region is CTCSDWGENTLYF. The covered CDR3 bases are TGCACCTGCAGTGACTGGGGGGAAAAC.

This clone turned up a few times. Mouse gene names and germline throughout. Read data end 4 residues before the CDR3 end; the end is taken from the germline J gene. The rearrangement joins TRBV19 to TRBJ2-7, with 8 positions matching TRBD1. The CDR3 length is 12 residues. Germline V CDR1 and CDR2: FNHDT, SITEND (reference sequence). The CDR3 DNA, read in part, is TGTGCCAGCACTCCACAGGGGGAT. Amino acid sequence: CASTPQGD. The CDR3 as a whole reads CASTPQGDEQYF.